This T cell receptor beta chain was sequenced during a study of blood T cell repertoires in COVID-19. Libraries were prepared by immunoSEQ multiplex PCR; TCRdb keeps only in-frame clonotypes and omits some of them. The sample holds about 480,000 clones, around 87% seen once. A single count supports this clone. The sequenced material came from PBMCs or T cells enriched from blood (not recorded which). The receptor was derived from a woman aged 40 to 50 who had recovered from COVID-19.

CDR3 amino acids: CASSMAVPNTEAFF. CDR3 coding DNA: TGTGCCAGTAGTATGGCGGTACCGAACACTGAAGCTTTCTTT. The chain couples TRBV19 to TRBJ1-1; no clear D. CDR1 LNHDA and CDR2 SQIVND come from the germline V gene (reference sequence). V lost 3 bases and J 1 base, leaving 9 bases between the germline ends. CDR3 length: 14 amino acids.